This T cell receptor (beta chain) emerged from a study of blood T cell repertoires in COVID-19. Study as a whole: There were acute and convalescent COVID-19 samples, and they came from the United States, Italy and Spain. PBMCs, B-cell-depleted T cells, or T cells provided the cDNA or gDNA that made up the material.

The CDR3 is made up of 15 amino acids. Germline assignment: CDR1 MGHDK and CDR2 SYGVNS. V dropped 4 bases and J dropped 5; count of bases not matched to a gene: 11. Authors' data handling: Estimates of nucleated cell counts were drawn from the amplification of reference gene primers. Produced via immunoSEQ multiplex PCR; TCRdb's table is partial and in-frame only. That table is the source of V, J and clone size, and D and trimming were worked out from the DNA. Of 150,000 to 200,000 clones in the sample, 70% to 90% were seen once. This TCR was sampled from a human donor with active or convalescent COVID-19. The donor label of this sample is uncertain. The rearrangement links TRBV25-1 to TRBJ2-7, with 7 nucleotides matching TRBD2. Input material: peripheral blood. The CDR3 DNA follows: TGTGCCAGCAGTGCATTTGTAGGGAGGGCGGACGAGCAGTACTTC. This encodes CASSAFVGRADEQYF.